The 31 T cell receptor beta chains in this list originate from one sample, sequenced in a study of T-cell memory formation after mild COVID-19. TCRdb called the 5' RACE reads again in MiXCR, with one record for every CDR3 protein. The sample yields 200,000 to 250,000 distinct CDR3 sequences, 9.5% seen once. The sample consisted of PBMCs or a T cell subset sorted from them (not recorded which). The source of these receptors is a man between 18 and 29 years old who had mild COVID-19 (a few samples of this study predate the infection). Cell type and time point are not known.

The chain recombines TRBV24-1 with TRBJ2-1; 9 bases are shared with TRBD2. V trimming: 2 bases; J trimming: 4 bases; junction bases outside the gene matches: 5. The germline CDR1 and CDR2 sequences are KGHDR and SFDVKD. The CDR3 is made up of 16 amino acids. Here the CDR3 reads CATSDSLAGSYNEQFF. CDR3 nucleotide sequence: TGTGCCACCAGTGATTCCCTAGCGGGGTCTTACAATGAGCAGTTCTTC.

Ten or more counts support this clonotype. The chain employs TRBV10-3 and TRBJ2-3; TRBD1 matches at 8 bases. V shed 10 bases, J shed 4 bases, and the junction held 10 bases outside the gene matches. Germline V gene data show CDR1 as ENHRY and CDR2 as SYGVKD. The length of the CDR3 is 14 residues. CDR3: CATEGAGGSDTQYF. For the CDR3, the DNA is TGTGCCACGGAGGGGGCAGGGGGCTCAGATACGCAGTATTTT.

In this sample, this clonotype turned up a few times. V gene TRBV9 combines with J gene TRBJ2-1, with D possibly matching TRBD2 (7 bases). CDR1 is SGDLS and CDR2 is YYNGEE in the germline V gene. V lost 1 base and J lost 4, with 12 bases in between. The CDR3 spans 15 residues. This CDR3 reads CASSVRGGAYNEQFF. The CDR3 region has the DNA TGTGCCAGCAGCGTAAGAGGGGGGGCTTACAATGAGCAGTTCTTC.

Of note for this clonotype: Germline and junction disagree at one end, which may indicate a read error. This sequence joins TRBV7-9 and TRBJ1-5, with no clear D. Germline CDR1 reads SEHNR; CDR2 reads FQNEAQ (reference sequence). The CDR3 is 16 amino acids. The CDR3 is CASSPLSSAGNLPQHF. The CDR3 region has the DNA TGTGCCAGCAGCCCTCTTAGTTCGGCAGGTAATCTGCCCCAGCATTTT. The whole variable domain, remainder taken from reference TRBV7-9 and TRBJ1-5, is DTGVSQNPRHKITKRGQNVTFRCDPISEHNRLYWYRQTLGQGPEFLTYFQNEAQLEKSRLLSDRFSAERPKGSFSTLEIQRTEQGDSAMYLCASSPLSSAGNLPQHFGDGTRLSIL.

V gene TRBV6-6 combines with J gene TRBJ1-5; D gene uncertain. CDR1 and CDR2 from the germline V gene are MNHNY and SVGAGI (reference sequence). Trimming removed 5 bases at V and 13 bases at J, with 18 bases between. The CDR3 runs 13 residues. The CDR3: CASSTDGGQRQHF. The CDR3 DNA reads as TGTGCCAGCAGTACGGACGGTGGCCAGCGTCAGCATTTT.

This clonotype was detected only a few times. The chain employs TRBV5-1 and TRBJ2-5; possible D gene TRBD1, 5 bases. V was trimmed by 2 bases and J by 5 bases, leaving 10 bases between them. This CDR3 comprises 13 residues. CDR1 and CDR2 (germline): SGHRS, YFSETQ. This CDR3 reads CASSLLPGETQYF. CDR3 nucleotides: TGCGCCAGCAGCTTACTTCCAGGGGAGACCCAGTACTTC.

The V and J genes are TRBV12-3 or TRBV12-4 and TRBJ2-3; D may be TRBD1 (5 bases). Trimming left V 5 bases short and J 0 bases short, with 15 bases between. This CDR3 comprises 16 residues. The CDR3 nucleotides read TGTGCCAGCAGTGGGGCCCCCCGGGTGAGCACAGATACGCAGTATTTT. It is translated as CASSGAPRVSTDTQYF.

In its sample, this clonotype was seen many times. The chain uses TRBV18 and TRBJ2-7; D uncertain. The CDR3 extends over 15 amino acids. Trimming stripped 3 bases from V and 0 bases from J, with 12 bases between. CDR1 and CDR2 from the germline V gene are KGHSH and LQKENI. CDR3 nucleotides: TGTGCCAGCTCACCCTCGAGAGCTAGCTCCTACGAGCAGTACTTC. Amino acid sequence: CASSPSRASSYEQYF.

This clonotype was observed a handful of times. V gene TRBV19 combines with J gene TRBJ1-5; TRBD1 might be the D (6 bases). Germline assignment: CDR1 LNHDA and CDR2 SQIVND (reference sequence). V lost 6 bases and J lost 1, with 10 bases in between. The CDR3 totals 14 residues. Here the CDR3 reads CASSSQGSNQPQHF. The CDR3 coding sequence is TGTGCCAGTAGCTCACAGGGAAGCAATCAGCCCCAGCATTTT.

This clonotype was counted between two and nine times. The genes are TRBV7-2 and TRBJ2-2; 12 nucleotides match TRBD2. The CDR3 spans 18 residues. Germline V CDR1 and CDR2: SGHTA, FQGNSA. V lost 6 bases to trimming and J lost 2 bases; unmatched junction nucleotides: 10. The CDR3 DNA reads TGTGCCAGCAGGGAACAACTAGCGGGGGGCCCCAACACCGGGGAGCTGTTTTTT. This sequence encodes CASREQLAGGPNTGELFF.

J is TRBJ2-5 and V is TRBV7-2; 8 positions agree with TRBD2. The V segment lost 3 bases and the J segment 0 bases; nucleotides outside the gene matches: 3. CDR1 is SGHTA and CDR2 is FQGNSA in the germline V gene. The CDR3 contains 15 residues. The CDR3 DNA reads TGTGCCAGCAGCTTCGAGCGGGGGAACCAAGAGACCCAGTACTTC. Protein: CASSFERGNQETQYF.

The chain has TRBV11-2 and TRBJ2-7; no clear D. The V end was cut by 2 bases, the J end by 5 bases, with 7 bases between. The CDR3 has 12 residues. CDR1 and CDR2 from the germline V gene are SGHAT and FQNNGV. The CDR3 nucleotides are TGTGCCAGCAGCTTAAAGGGTGACGAGCAGTACGTC. This translates into CASSLKGDEQYV.

This clonotype was counted between two and nine times. V and J are TRBV6-6 and TRBJ2-3, with D possibly being TRBD1 or TRBD2 (5 bases each). The germline CDR1 and CDR2 sequences are MNHNY and SVGAGI (reference sequence). The CDR3 is 15 residues long. V gave up 5 bases and J gave up 3 bases, with 15 bases separating them. For the CDR3, the DNA is TGTGCCAGCAGTATCCGGGGCCCGCGGACAGATACGCAGTATTTT. This sequence encodes CASSIRGPRTDTQYF.

This clonotype was found a few times. The chain combines TRBV12-3 or TRBV12-4 with TRBJ1-5; 7 nucleotides line up with TRBD1. The CDR3 is 15 amino acids. V shed 2 bases, J shed 7 bases, and the junction held 8 bases outside the gene matches. The CDR3 sequence is CASSLMGTVPQPQHF. The DNA of the CDR3 is TGTGCCAGCAGTTTAATGGGGACAGTCCCCCAGCCCCAGCATTTT.

This clonotype was detected only a few times. The genes are TRBV4-1 and TRBJ1-2; perhaps TRBD1 as D (5 bases). There are 14 residues in the CDR3. The V end was cut by 5 bases, the J end by 4 bases, with 14 bases between. CDR1 is MGHRA and CDR2 is YSYEKL in the germline V gene. As DNA, the CDR3 is TGCGCCAGCAGCTTGACGGACACGGTCTATGGCTACACCTTC. Its translation: CASSLTDTVYGYTF.

This clonotype was seen only a few times. This chain connects TRBV7-2 to TRBJ2-1; 9 nucleotides agree with TRBD2. From germline, CDR1 is SGHTA and CDR2 FQGNSA. With 3 bases clipped from V and 7 bases from J, the junction kept 4 bases outside the gene matches. The CDR3 consists of 14 residues. The CDR3 DNA reads TGTGCCAGCAGCTTGGGAGCGGGGGGAAATGAGCAGTTCTTC. Its translation is CASSLGAGGNEQFF.

This clonotype came up many times. The chain couples TRBV20-1 to TRBJ2-4; D gene uncertain. Per the germline V gene, CDR1 is DFQATT and CDR2 is SNEGSKA (reference sequence). The V end lost 5 bases, the J end lost 2 bases, and 7 bases lay between the germline ends. CDR3 length equals 12 residues. The DNA of the CDR3 is TGCAGTGCTTCTAATCCCAAAAACATTCAGTACTTC. Amino acids: CSASNPKNIQYF.

This chain connects TRBV7-9 to TRBJ2-7, with D unclear. Trimming pared 3 bases from V and 2 bases from J, leaving 11 bases between. CDR1 and CDR2 (germline): SEHNR, FQNEAQ (reference sequence). The CDR3 covers 14 residues. CDR3 region: CASSFGGQTYEQYV. CDR3 DNA sequence: TGTGCCAGCAGCTTCGGTGGGCAGACCTACGAGCAGTACGTC.

This clonotype was observed a few times. J is TRBJ1-2 and V is TRBV7-9, with D possibly TRBD1 on 5 matching bases. V was pared by 2 bases and J by 4 bases, with 17 bases between. This CDR3 has 16 amino acids. CDR1 and CDR2 (germline): SEHNR, FQNEAQ (reference sequence). Written as DNA, the CDR3 is TGTGCCAGCAGCTTACCCCCGACAGCTAATCTCTATGGCTACACCTTC. Translated: CASSLPPTANLYGYTF.

J is TRBJ2-7 and V is TRBV4-3, with a weak D call TRBD1 (6 bases). The CDR3 runs to 15 residues. Trimming shortened V by 6 bases and J by 5 bases, and 20 bases separated the two germline ends. Germline CDR1 is LGHNA and CDR2 is YSLEER. The CDR3: CASRRWDKAWDEQYF. The CDR3 nucleotides are TGCGCCAGCAGGAGATGGGACAAGGCGTGGGACGAGCAGTACTTC.

This clonotype was found a few times. J is TRBJ2-2 and V is TRBV6-4; no clear D. V lost 3 bases and J lost 2, with 7 bases in between. Germline lookup yields CDR1 MRHNA and CDR2 SNTAGT. This CDR3 has 14 amino acids. The CDR3 protein is CASSEGLNTGELFF. The CDR3 nucleotides read TGTGCCAGCAGTGAAGGGCTAAACACCGGGGAGCTGTTTTTT.

This clonotype came up a few times. This rearrangement joins TRBV7-2 to TRBJ2-7; 8 nucleotides agree with TRBD1. Per germline, CDR1 SGHTA and CDR2 FQGNSA. This CDR3 is built from 15 residues. V lost 0 bases and J lost 5; bases outside the gene matches: 6. The CDR3 coding sequence is TGTGCCAGCAGCTTAGCCCAGGGGGCCCTCCACGAGCAGTACTTC. Protein product: CASSLAQGALHEQYF.

This clonotype was detected only a few times. The chain links TRBV28 to TRBJ2-5; D remains ambiguous. V was cut by 8 bases and J by 3 bases, with 13 bases left in between. The germline gives CDR1 MDHEN, CDR2 SYDVKM. The CDR3 totals 13 residues. CDR3 amino acids: CASAEGNEETQYF. The CDR3 DNA follows: TGTGCCAGCGCAGAAGGGAATGAAGAGACCCAGTACTTC.

The chain recombines TRBV6-5 with TRBJ2-5; 11 bases map to TRBD2. Germline loops: CDR1 MNHEY, CDR2 SVGAGI. Trimming removed 0 bases from V and 5 bases from J; junction bases left unmatched: 11. The CDR3 consists of 18 residues. DNA for the CDR3: TGTGCCAGCAGTTACTCGAGAAGGCTAGCGGGGGGCCGGGAGACCCAGTACTTC. It translates to CASSYSRRLAGGRETQYF.

This clonotype was observed a few times. The chain has TRBV7-3 and TRBJ2-1, with D possibly TRBD1 on 5 matching bases. CDR3 size: 15 residues. V lost 5 bases to trimming and J lost 5 bases, with 16 bases between them. Germline lookup yields CDR1 SGHTA and CDR2 FQGTGA. CDR3 nucleotides: TGTGCCAGCAGCCAGGACAACCCCTCACACAATGAGCAGTTCTTC. It is translated as CASSQDNPSHNEQFF.

This clonotype was detected ten times or more. CDR3 residues: CASRLAYSSTDTQYF. The CDR3 bases are TGTGCCAGCAGACTAGCGTATTCCAGCACAGATACGCAGTATTTT. This sequence joins TRBV6-1 and TRBJ2-3; the match to TRBD2 covers 7 bases. The J segment lost 0 bases and the V segment lost 6 bases, leaving 6 bases of the junction unmatched. Germline V gives CDR1 MNHNS, CDR2 SASEGT. The CDR3 has 15 amino acids.

This clonotype was picked up a small number of times. The chain's CDR3 is CASRPTGRGEQFF. In DNA, the CDR3 is TGTGCCAGCAGACCAACAGGTCGGGGTGAGCAGTTCTTC. The chain has TRBV12-3 or TRBV12-4 and TRBJ2-1; D is perhaps TRBD1 or TRBD2 (5 bases each). The CDR3 consists of 13 residues. V was trimmed by 6 bases and J by 9 bases, leaving 15 bases between them.

V gene TRBV12-5 combines with J gene TRBJ2-3; D is unresolved. Trimming removed 0 bases at V and 2 bases at J, with 6 bases between. The CDR3 contains 14 residues. The germline V gene has CDR1 LGHNT and CDR2 FRNRAP. The CDR3 here is CASGLVTVTDTQYF. In DNA form, the CDR3 reads TGTGCTAGTGGTTTGGTAACAGTCACAGATACGCAGTATTTT.

V is TRBV11-2 and J is TRBJ2-3; D is unclear. Trimming took off 4 bases at V and 1 base at J, with 12 bases between the two ends. The CDR3 is 15 amino acids. Germline values: CDR1 SGHAT, CDR2 FQNNGV. The CDR3 loop reads CASSSYADGTDTQYF. For the CDR3, the DNA is TGTGCCAGCAGCTCCTATGCGGACGGCACAGATACGCAGTATTTT.

The rearrangement joins TRBV28 to TRBJ1-1; possibly TRBD1 for D (6 bases). Germline CDR1 MDHEN, CDR2 SYDVKM. V lost 3 bases and J 5 bases, leaving 13 bases between the germline ends. This CDR3 region has 14 residues. CDR3 amino acids: CASSLWGRRTEAFF. Here the CDR3 DNA reads TGTGCCAGCAGTTTGTGGGGGCGCCGGACTGAAGCTTTCTTT.

In this sample, this clonotype turned up a few times. This chain joins TRBV20-1 and TRBJ2-3; D gene unclear. Germline CDR1 reads DFQATT; CDR2 reads SNEGSKA (reference sequence). Trimming stripped 6 bases from V and 3 bases from J, with 10 bases between. CDR3 length equals 12 residues. The CDR3 nucleotides are TGCAGTGCAAGTCTCAGGACAGATACGCAGTATTTT. It yields the protein CSASLRTDTQYF.